This TCR beta chain comes out of a study of blood T cell repertoires in COVID-19. The ends were cut back, 3 bases at V and 2 bases at J, with 20 bases in the middle. CDR3 size: 18 residues. Germline CDR1 is GTSNPN and CDR2 is SVGIG (reference sequence). TCRdb keeps only in-frame clones here, not all; method: immunoSEQ multiplex PCR. The table lists more than 95,000 clones, 60% to 80% of them singletons. The clonotype originates from a man at least 80 years old with COVID-19, enrolled during active disease. J is TRBJ2-6 and V is TRBV30, with D possibly matching TRBD1 (6 bases). Sequencing input: peripheral blood. CDR3 nucleotides: TGTGCCTGGAGCGCTACCAGGGGTTTTGGGCCTGGGGCCAACGTCCTGACTTTC. Translating it yields CAWSATRGFGPGANVLTF.